This T cell receptor (beta chain) was found in a study of long-term antiretroviral therapy in people with HIV. Survey-level immunoSEQ v3.0 assays were run. Assay used: immunoSEQ multiplex PCR; TCRdb lists only in-frame clones, some missing. The sample has fewer than 25,000 clones, 95% seen once. This clone was observed once. The length of the CDR3 is 14 residues. Trimming shortened V by 5 bases and J by 7 bases, and 15 bases separated the two germline ends. Germline V lookup: CDR1 SGHTA, CDR2 FQGNSA. The chain combines TRBV7-2 with TRBJ2-1; no reliable D call. The receptor's source is a woman in her forties or fifties with HIV. The sample was unsorted PBMCs, taken more than 4.7 years after starting antiretroviral therapy. CDR3 loop: CASSPPSLWNEQFF. Here the CDR3 DNA reads TGTGCCAGCAGCCCCCCTTCGCTCTGGAATGAGCAGTTCTTC. The full variable domain, its missing parts supplied by reference TRBV7-2 and TRBJ2-1, is GAGVSQSPSNKVTEKGKDVELRCDPISGHTALYWYRQSLGQGLEFLIYFQGNSAPDKSGLPSDRFSAERTGGSVSTLTIQRTQQEDSAVYLCASSPPSLWNEQFFGPGTRLTVL.